This T cell receptor (beta chain) was captured in a study of blood T cell repertoires in COVID-19. Across the study: The United States, Italy and Spain supplied acute and convalescent COVID-19 samples.

Germline CDR1 is MNHEY and CDR2 is SMNVEV (reference sequence). Trimming shortened V by 3 bases and J by 6 bases, and 16 bases separated the two germline ends. This CDR3 has 15 residues. Methods used by the authors: Counts of nucleated cells, estimated from reference gene primer amplification, were obtained. TCRdb's table, derived via immunoSEQ multiplex PCR, lists solely in-frame clones and lacks some. The DNA was the basis for D and trimming; V, J and clone size are from that table. The sample lists 28,000 or so clones, 75% to 95% occurring once. Sequencing was carried out using peripheral blood. The TCR originated in a human donor with active COVID-19. The donor label of this sample is uncertain. This chain connects TRBV27 to TRBJ2-3; maybe TRBD1 (6 bases). DNA for the CDR3: TGTGCCAGCAGTTTCCAATGGGGGCCCCGTGATACGCAGTATTTT. Translated: CASSFQWGPRDTQYF.